The 3 T cell receptor beta chains below all came from one sample that was sequenced in a study of blood T cell repertoires in COVID-19. Using immunoSEQ multiplex PCR, the repertoire was profiled, and TCRdb retains in-frame clones only, with some absent. The sample includes roughly 200,000 clones, 70% to 90% of them seen just once. The sample taken for sequencing was PBMCs or T cells enriched from blood (not recorded which). These receptors were collected from a woman in her forties with acute COVID-19.

This sequence joins TRBV14 and TRBJ2-3; a weak D match, TRBD2 (6 bases). V lost 3 bases, J lost 2 bases, and 18 bases lay in between. The CDR3 totals 17 residues. Looked up from germline, CDR1 is SGHDN and CDR2 is FVKESK. CDR3 nucleotide sequence: TGTGCCAGCAGCCATTCGGGAGAGCGGAGGGTCACAGATACGCAGTATTTT. The encoded protein is CASSHSGERRVTDTQYF.

V gene TRBV18 combines with J gene TRBJ2-5, with 9 bases fitting TRBD1. CDR1 is KGHSH and CDR2 is LQKENI in the germline V gene. V shed 5 bases, J shed 8 bases, and the junction held 12 bases outside the gene matches. This CDR3 spans 15 amino acids. The DNA for the CDR3 is TGTGCCAGCTCAAGGACAGGGGCCCAGAAAGTAACCCAGTACTTC. Its protein is CASSRTGAQKVTQYF.

This chain joins TRBV28 and TRBJ1-5, with 7 bases aligning to TRBD1. V dropped 2 bases and J dropped 4; count of bases not matched to a gene: 14. Germline lookup yields CDR1 MDHEN and CDR2 SYDVKM. The CDR3 consists of 18 residues. The CDR3 protein is CASSLLGRDSGSNQPQHF. The CDR3 bases are TGTGCCAGCAGTTTACTAGGCAGGGACAGCGGTTCGAATCAGCCCCAGCATTTT.